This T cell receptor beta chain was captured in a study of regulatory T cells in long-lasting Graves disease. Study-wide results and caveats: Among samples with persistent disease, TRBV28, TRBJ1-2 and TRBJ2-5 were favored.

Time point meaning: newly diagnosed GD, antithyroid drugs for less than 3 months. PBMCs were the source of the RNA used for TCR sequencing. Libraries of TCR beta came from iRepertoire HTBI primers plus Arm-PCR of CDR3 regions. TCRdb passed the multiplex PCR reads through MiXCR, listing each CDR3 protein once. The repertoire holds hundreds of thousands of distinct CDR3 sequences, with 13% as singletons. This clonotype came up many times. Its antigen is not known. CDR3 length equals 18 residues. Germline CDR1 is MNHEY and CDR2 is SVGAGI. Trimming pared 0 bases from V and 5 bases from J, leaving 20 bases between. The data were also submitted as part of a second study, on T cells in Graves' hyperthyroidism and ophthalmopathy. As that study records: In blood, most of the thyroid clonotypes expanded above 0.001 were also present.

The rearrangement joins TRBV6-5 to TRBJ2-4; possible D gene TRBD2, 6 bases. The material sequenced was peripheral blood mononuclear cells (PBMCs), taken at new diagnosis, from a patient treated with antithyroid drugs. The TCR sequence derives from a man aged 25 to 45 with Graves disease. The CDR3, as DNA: TGTGCCAGCAGTTACTCGGGCATAGCGGCAGGGTCCCAAAACATTCAGTACTTC. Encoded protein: CASSYSGIAAGSQNIQYF.